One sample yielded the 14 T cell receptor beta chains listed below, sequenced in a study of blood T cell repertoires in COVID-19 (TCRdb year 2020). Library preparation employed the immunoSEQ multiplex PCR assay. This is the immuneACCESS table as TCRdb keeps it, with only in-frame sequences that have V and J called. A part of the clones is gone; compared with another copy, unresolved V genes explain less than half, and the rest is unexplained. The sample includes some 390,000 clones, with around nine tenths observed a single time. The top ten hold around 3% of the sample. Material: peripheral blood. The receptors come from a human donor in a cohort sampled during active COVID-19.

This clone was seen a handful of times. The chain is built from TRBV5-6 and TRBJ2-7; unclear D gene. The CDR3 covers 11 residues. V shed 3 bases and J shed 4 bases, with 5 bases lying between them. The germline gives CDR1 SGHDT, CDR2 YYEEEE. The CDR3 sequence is CASSSVYEQYF. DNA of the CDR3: TGTGCCAGCAGCTCCGTTTACGAGCAGTACTTC.

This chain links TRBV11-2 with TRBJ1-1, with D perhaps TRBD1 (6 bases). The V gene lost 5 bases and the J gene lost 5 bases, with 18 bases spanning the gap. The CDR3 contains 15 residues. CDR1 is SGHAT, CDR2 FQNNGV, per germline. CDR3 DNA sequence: TGTGCCAGCAGCCCGAATATGGGGGCGCCTACTGAAGCTTTCTTT. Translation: CASSPNMGAPTEAFF.

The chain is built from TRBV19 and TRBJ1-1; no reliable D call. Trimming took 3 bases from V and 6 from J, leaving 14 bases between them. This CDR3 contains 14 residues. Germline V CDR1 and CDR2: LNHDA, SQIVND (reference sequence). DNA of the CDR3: TGTGCCAGTAGTATCGGTGGCGGCACTTCTGAAGCTTTCTTT. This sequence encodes CASSIGGGTSEAFF.

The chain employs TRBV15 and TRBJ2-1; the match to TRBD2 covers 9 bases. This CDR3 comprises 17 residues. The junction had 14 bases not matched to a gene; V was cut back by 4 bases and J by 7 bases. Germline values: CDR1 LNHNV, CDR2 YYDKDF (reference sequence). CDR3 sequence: CATSTPFGAGGLNEQFF. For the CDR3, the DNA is TGTGCCACCAGCACCCCCTTTGGGGCGGGAGGGCTGAATGAGCAGTTCTTC.

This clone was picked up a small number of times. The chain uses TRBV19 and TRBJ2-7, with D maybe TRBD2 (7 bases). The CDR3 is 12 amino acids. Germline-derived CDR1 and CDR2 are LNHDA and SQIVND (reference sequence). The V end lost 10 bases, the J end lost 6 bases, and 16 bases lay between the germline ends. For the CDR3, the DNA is TGTGCCAACGGGGGGCGTGAGTGCGAGCAGTACTTC. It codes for CANGGRECEQYF.

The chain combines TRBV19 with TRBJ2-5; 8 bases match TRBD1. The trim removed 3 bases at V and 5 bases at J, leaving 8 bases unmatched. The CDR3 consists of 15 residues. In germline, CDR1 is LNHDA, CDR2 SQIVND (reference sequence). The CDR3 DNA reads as TGTGCCAGTAGTATGGCAGGGGGCGGCGGGGAGACCCAGTACTTC. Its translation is CASSMAGGGGETQYF. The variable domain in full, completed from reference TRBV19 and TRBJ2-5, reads DGGITQSPKYLFRKEGQNVTLSCEQNLNHDAMYWYRQDPGQGLRLIYYSQIVNDFQKGDIAEGYSVSREKKESFPLTVTSAQKNPTAFYLCASSMAGGGGETQYFGPGTRLLVL.

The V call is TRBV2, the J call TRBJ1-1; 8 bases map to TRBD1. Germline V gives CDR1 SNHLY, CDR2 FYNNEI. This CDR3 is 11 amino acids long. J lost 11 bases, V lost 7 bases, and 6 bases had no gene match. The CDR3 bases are TGTGCCAGCACCTTGACAGGGGTGGCTTTCTTT. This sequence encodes CASTLTGVAFF. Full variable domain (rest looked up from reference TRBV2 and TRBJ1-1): EPEVTQTPSHQVTQMGQEVILRCVPISNHLYFYWYRQILGQKVEFLVSFYNNEISEKSEIFDDQFSVERPDGSNFTLKIRSTKLEDSAMYFCASTLTGVAFFGQGTRLTVV.

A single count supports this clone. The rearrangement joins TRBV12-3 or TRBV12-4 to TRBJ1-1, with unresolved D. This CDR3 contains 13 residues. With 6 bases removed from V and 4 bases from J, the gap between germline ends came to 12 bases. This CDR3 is CASRASSGTEAFF. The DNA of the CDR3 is TGTGCCAGCAGGGCCTCGTCGGGCACTGAAGCTTTCTTT.

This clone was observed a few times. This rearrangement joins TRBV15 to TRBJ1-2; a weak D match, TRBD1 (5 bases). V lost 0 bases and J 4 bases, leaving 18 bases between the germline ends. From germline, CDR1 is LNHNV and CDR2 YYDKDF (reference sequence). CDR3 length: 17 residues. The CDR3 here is CATSRDIMAGLGYGYTF. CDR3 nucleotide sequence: TGTGCCACCAGCAGAGATATAATGGCGGGACTAGGCTATGGCTACACCTTC.

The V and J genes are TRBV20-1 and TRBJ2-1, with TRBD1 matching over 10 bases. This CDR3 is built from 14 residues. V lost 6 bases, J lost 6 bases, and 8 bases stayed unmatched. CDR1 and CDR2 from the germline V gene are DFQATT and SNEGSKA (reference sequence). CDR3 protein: CSASRDRGVNEQFF. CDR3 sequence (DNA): TGCAGTGCGAGTCGGGACAGGGGAGTCAATGAGCAGTTCTTC.

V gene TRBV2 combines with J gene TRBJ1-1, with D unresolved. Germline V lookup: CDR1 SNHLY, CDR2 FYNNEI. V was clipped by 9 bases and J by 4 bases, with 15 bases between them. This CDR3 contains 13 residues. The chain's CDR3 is CARERELGTEAFF. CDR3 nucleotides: TGTGCCAGGGAGAGGGAGTTGGGCACTGAAGCTTTCTTT.

CDR3 DNA sequence: TGTGCCACCCAACCGGGACAGCTCGGCGAGCAGTACTTC. This gives the protein CATQPGQLGEQYF. This sequence joins TRBV6-5 and TRBJ2-7; 7 bases line up with TRBD1. Losses at the gene ends were 10 bases for V and 6 bases for J; bases not matched to a gene: 12. Germline assignment: CDR1 MNHEY and CDR2 SVGAGI. The CDR3 length is 13 residues.

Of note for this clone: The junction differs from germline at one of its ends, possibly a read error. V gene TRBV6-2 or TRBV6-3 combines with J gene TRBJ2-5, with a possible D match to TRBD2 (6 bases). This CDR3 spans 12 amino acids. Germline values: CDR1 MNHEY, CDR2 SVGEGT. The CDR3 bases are TGTGCCAGCAGTACGGGACTCCGCCTCAGGGACTTC. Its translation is CASSTGLRLRDF.

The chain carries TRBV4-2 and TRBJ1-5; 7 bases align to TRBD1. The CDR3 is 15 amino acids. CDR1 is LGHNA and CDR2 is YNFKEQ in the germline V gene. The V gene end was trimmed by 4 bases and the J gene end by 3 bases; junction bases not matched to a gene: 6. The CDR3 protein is CASSRGTANNQPQHF. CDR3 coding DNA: TGTGCCAGCAGCCGGGGGACAGCCAACAATCAGCCCCAGCATTTT.